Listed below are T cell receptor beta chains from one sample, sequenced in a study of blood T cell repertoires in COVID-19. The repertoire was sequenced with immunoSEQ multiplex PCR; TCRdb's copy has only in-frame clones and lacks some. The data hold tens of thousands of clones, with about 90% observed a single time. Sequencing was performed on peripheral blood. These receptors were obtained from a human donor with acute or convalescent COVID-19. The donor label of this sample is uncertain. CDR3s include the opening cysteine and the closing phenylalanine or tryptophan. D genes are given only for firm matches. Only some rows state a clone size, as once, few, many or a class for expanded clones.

cdr3_aa: CASSAGWTGGTGELFF
cdr3_nt: TGTGCCAGCAGCGCTGGTTGGACGGGAGGGACCGGGGAGCTGTTTTTT
j_call: TRBJ2-2
d_call: TRBD2
clone_size: .
v_call: TRBV11-2

cdr3_aa: CATQGHSYEQYF
cdr3_nt: TGTGCCACCCAGGGACACTCCTACGAGCAGTACTTC
j_call: TRBJ2-7
d_call: .
clone_size: .
v_call: TRBV24-1

cdr3_aa: CASSLQAGAWETQYF
cdr3_nt: TGTGCCAGCAGCCTCCAAGCGGGGGCCTGGGAGACCCAGTACTTC
j_call: TRBJ2-5
d_call: TRBD2
clone_size: .
v_call: TRBV7-8

cdr3_aa: CASSIDVGLAARNEQFF
cdr3_nt: TGTGCCAGTAGTATAGACGTGGGACTAGCAGCGAGAAATGAGCAGTTCTTC
j_call: TRBJ2-1
d_call: TRBD2
clone_size: .
v_call: TRBV19

cdr3_aa: CASTPWGGTGELFF
cdr3_nt: TGTGCCAGTACCCCTTGGGGGGGCACCGGGGAGCTGTTTTTT
j_call: TRBJ2-2
d_call: TRBD2
clone_size: .
v_call: TRBV19

cdr3_aa: CASSQVSGLGPPGEQFF
cdr3_nt: TGTGCCAGCAGCCAAGTATCGGGACTAGGGCCCCCAGGTGAGCAGTTCTTC
j_call: TRBJ2-1
d_call: TRBD2
clone_size: .
v_call: TRBV3-1/TRBV3-2

cdr3_aa: CASSQSTHSGNTIYF
cdr3_nt: TGTGCCAGCAGCCAATCGACACACTCTGGAAACACCATATATTTT
j_call: TRBJ1-3
d_call: .
clone_size: .
v_call: TRBV16

cdr3_aa: CASSLLLAGGPETQYF
cdr3_nt: TGTGCCAGCAGCTTACTACTAGCGGGGGGGCCGGAGACCCAGTACTTC
j_call: TRBJ2-5
d_call: TRBD2
clone_size: .
v_call: TRBV7-2

cdr3_aa: CASSLLRDINEQFF
cdr3_nt: TGTGCCAGCAGCTTACTCCGGGACATCAATGAGCAGTTCTTC
j_call: TRBJ2-1
d_call: .
clone_size: .
v_call: TRBV11-2

cdr3_aa: CASSLGRQDYNEQFF
cdr3_nt: TGCGCCAGCAGCTTGGGACGACAGGACTACAATGAGCAGTTCTTC
j_call: TRBJ2-1
d_call: .
clone_size: .
v_call: TRBV5-1

cdr3_aa: CASSLVTGNTIYF
cdr3_nt: TGTGCCAGCAGCCTCGTGACAGGAAACACCATATATTTT
j_call: TRBJ1-3
d_call: .
clone_size: .
v_call: TRBV12-3/TRBV12-4

cdr3_aa: CASSFSGVGNTIYF
cdr3_nt: TGTGCCAGCAGCTTTTCAGGGGTAGGAAACACCATATATTTT
j_call: TRBJ1-3
d_call: .
clone_size: .
v_call: TRBV5-6

cdr3_aa: CASSINERGYTF
cdr3_nt: TGTGCCAGTAGTATCAACGAGAGAGGCTACACCTTC
j_call: TRBJ1-2
d_call: .
clone_size: .
v_call: TRBV19

cdr3_aa: CASSELRSGLAGKETQYF
cdr3_nt: TGTGCCAGCAGTGAATTGCGTTCGGGTCTAGCGGGAAAAGAGACCCAGTACTTC
j_call: TRBJ2-5
d_call: TRBD2
clone_size: .
v_call: TRBV2

cdr3_aa: CASSDARGLNTGELFF
cdr3_nt: TGTGCCAGCAGTGACGCCAGGGGTCTTAACACCGGGGAGCTGTTTTTT
j_call: TRBJ2-2
d_call: .
clone_size: .
v_call: TRBV25-1

cdr3_aa: CASSPYTGLAGSKETQYF
cdr3_nt: TGTGCCAGCAGCCCCTACACAGGACTAGCGGGTTCGAAGGAGACCCAGTACTTC
j_call: TRBJ2-5
d_call: TRBD2
clone_size: .
v_call: TRBV7-2

cdr3_aa: CATSDSRLAGAYEQYF
cdr3_nt: TGTGCCACCAGTGATTCCAGACTAGCGGGGGCCTACGAGCAGTACTTC
j_call: TRBJ2-7
d_call: TRBD2
clone_size: once
v_call: TRBV24-1

cdr3_aa: CAISEVGQGENQPQHF
cdr3_nt: TGTGCCATCAGTGAAGTTGGACAGGGCGAAAATCAGCCCCAGCATTTT
j_call: TRBJ1-5
d_call: TRBD1
clone_size: once
v_call: TRBV10-3

cdr3_aa: CASSLGIMETQYF
cdr3_nt: TGTGCCAGCAGCTTAGGCATAATGGAGACCCAGTACTTC
j_call: TRBJ2-5
d_call: .
clone_size: .
v_call: TRBV7-3

cdr3_aa: CASSQDIGGLGVTEAFF
cdr3_nt: TGTGCCAGCAGCCAAGATATCGGGGGGCTCGGAGTCACTGAAGCTTTCTTT
j_call: TRBJ1-1
d_call: .
clone_size: .
v_call: TRBV14

cdr3_aa: CASSHRVGDQPQHF
cdr3_nt: TGTGCCAGCAGCCATCGGGTAGGAGATCAGCCCCAGCATTTT
j_call: TRBJ1-5
d_call: .
clone_size: .
v_call: TRBV3-1/TRBV3-2

cdr3_aa: CASSVRTSTTYNEQFF
cdr3_nt: TGTGCCAGCAGTGTTAGGACTAGCACAACCTACAATGAGCAGTTCTTC
j_call: TRBJ2-1
d_call: TRBD2
clone_size: few
v_call: TRBV27